A single sample is the source of the 23 T cell receptor beta chains below, sequenced in a study of T cell responses to AZD1222 COVID-19 vaccine (dated by TCRdb to 2020 to 2023). Receptors were amplified or captured by the immunoSEQ multiplex PCR assay. As stored in TCRdb, this immuneACCESS dataset retains in-frame rearrangements with V and J assigned. A fraction of the clones does not appear; measured against another copy, unresolved V genes explain less than half of the discrepancy, and the remainder lacks a known reason. In this sample the table shows fewer than 130,000 clones, around 94% of which occur a single time. The biggest ten clones account for 2% to 2.5% of the sample. The label giving this sample's time point can be read as: baseline before first vaccination. The specimen was peripheral blood, collected on day 0 of AZD1222 vaccination. All receptors derive from an adult in good health.

J is TRBJ1-2 and V is TRBV27; possibly TRBD1 for D (5 bases). CDR1 MNHEY and CDR2 SMNVEV come from the germline V gene (reference sequence). Trimming pared 6 bases from V and 7 bases from J, leaving 21 bases between. The CDR3 spans 15 residues. The CDR3 DNA reads TGTGCCAGCAGCCCAACGGCGGGGCCCGATGGTGGCTACACCTTC. Its protein is CASSPTAGPDGGYTF.

This clone has a handful of counts. The same CDR3 also results from other DNA sequences found in this sample. The chain employs TRBV19 and TRBJ1-5; D possibly corresponds to TRBD1 (5 bases). The germline gives CDR1 LNHDA, CDR2 SQIVND (reference sequence). The CDR3 is 14 amino acids. V was clipped by 3 bases and J by 7 bases, with 13 bases between them. The CDR3: CASSMGGGGQPQHF. The CDR3 nucleotides are TGTGCCAGTAGTATGGGTGGGGGAGGGCAGCCCCAGCATTTT.

CDR3 sequence: CASSDSRGGHNEQFF. The CDR3 nucleotides read TGTGCCAGCAGTGACTCGCGGGGGGGCCACAATGAGCAGTTCTTC. This chain links TRBV6-4 with TRBJ2-1; 9 bases fit TRBD2. The CDR3 length is 15 residues. V was clipped by 0 bases and J by 5 bases; unmatched bases: 2. Germline V gene lookup returns CDR1 MRHNA and CDR2 SNTAGT.

The gene calls are TRBV6-6 and TRBJ2-1, with 10 bases fitting TRBD1. The germline V gene encodes CDR1 MNHNY and CDR2 SVGAGI (reference sequence). V shed 2 bases, J shed 2 bases, and the junction held 0 bases outside the gene matches. The CDR3 is made up of 15 amino acids. The DNA for the CDR3 is TGTGCCAGCAGTTACGGGACAGGGGCCTACAATGAGCAGTTCTTC. Protein product: CASSYGTGAYNEQFF.

This rearrangement joins TRBV4-2 to TRBJ2-2; 9 bases align to TRBD2. CDR3 length: 16 residues. After removal of 1 base from V and 4 bases from J, the junction contained 4 bases not matched to a gene. Germline-derived CDR1 and CDR2 are LGHNA and YNFKEQ. The CDR3 here is CASSQGLAGFTGELFF. The CDR3 region has the DNA TGTGCCAGCAGCCAAGGGCTAGCGGGATTCACCGGGGAGCTGTTTTTT.

The chain recombines TRBV6-5 with TRBJ2-1; 7 bases map to TRBD1. From germline, CDR1 is MNHEY and CDR2 SVGAGI. With 7 bases clipped from V and 8 bases from J, the junction kept 14 bases outside the gene matches. This CDR3 has 15 amino acids. The CDR3 here is CASTSGTAEQYEQFF. The CDR3 DNA reads TGTGCCAGCACCTCCGGGACAGCCGAGCAGTATGAGCAGTTCTTC.

This sequence joins TRBV27 and TRBJ1-4, with D maybe TRBD1 (5 bases). CDR1 and CDR2 (germline): MNHEY, SMNVEV (reference sequence). CDR3 length: 19 amino acids. The V gene lost 3 bases and the J gene lost 5 bases, with 25 bases spanning the gap. CDR3 protein: CASSFGLNSGTPINEKLFF. CDR3 coding DNA: TGTGCCAGCAGTTTTGGGTTGAATTCAGGGACGCCGATCAATGAAAAACTGTTTTTT.

This chain uses TRBV19 with TRBJ2-6; D is possibly TRBD1 (6 bases). V was clipped by 7 bases and J by 2 bases, with 12 bases between them. The V gene's germline CDR1 is LNHDA and CDR2 SQIVND (reference sequence). This CDR3 region has 15 residues. The CDR3 DNA reads as TGTGCCAGTACCCCACAGGGAACTGGGGCCAACGTCCTGACTTTC. Protein product: CASTPQGTGANVLTF. The complete variable domain, with remaining parts taken from reference TRBV19 and TRBJ2-6, reads DGGITQSPKYLFRKEGQNVTLSCEQNLNHDAMYWYRQDPGQGLRLIYYSQIVNDFQKGDIAEGYSVSREKKESFPLTVTSAQKNPTAFYLCASTPQGTGANVLTFGAGSRLTVL.

This clone was counted once. The chain joins TRBV10-3 to TRBJ1-1, with TRBD1 identical over 8 bases. The trim removed 0 bases at V and 6 bases at J, leaving 9 bases unmatched. Germline loops: CDR1 ENHRY, CDR2 SYGVKD. The CDR3 loop spans 16 amino acids. The CDR3 DNA follows: TGTGCCATCAGTGAGTCGTCCGGACAGGGCCACCCTGAAGCTTTCTTT. Residues: CAISESSGQGHPEAFF.

The V call is TRBV18, the J call TRBJ2-1; D not resolved. The V gene lost 2 bases and the J gene lost 5 bases, with 7 bases spanning the gap. The CDR3 totals 13 residues. Germline CDR1 is KGHSH and CDR2 is LQKENI. The CDR3 DNA reads as TGTGCCAGCTCACCAACAGCCGACAATGAGCAGTTCTTC. Translating it yields CASSPTADNEQFF.

The rearrangement uses TRBV6-6 and TRBJ1-2; possible D gene TRBD1, 6 bases. Germline CDR1 reads MNHNY; CDR2 reads SVGAGI (reference sequence). The V end lost 2 bases, the J end lost 4 bases, and 14 bases lay between the germline ends. The CDR3 length is 15 residues. The CDR3 reads CASSYRGRDVYGYTF. The CDR3 coding sequence is TGTGCCAGCAGTTACAGGGGGAGGGATGTCTATGGCTACACCTTC.

The V call is TRBV28, the J call TRBJ1-1; a possible D gene is TRBD1 (5 bases). The length of the CDR3 is 14 residues. The ends were cut back, 3 bases at V and 0 bases at J, with 8 bases in the middle. Germline CDR1 is MDHEN and CDR2 is SYDVKM. CDR3 residues: CASSFRGVNTEAFF. The CDR3 DNA follows: TGTGCCAGCAGTTTCCGGGGGGTGAACACTGAAGCTTTCTTT.

The rearrangement uses TRBV18 and TRBJ2-7; D is perhaps TRBD1 (6 bases). This CDR3 is built from 13 residues. Per germline, CDR1 KGHSH and CDR2 LQKENI. Trimming removed 4 bases at V and 5 bases at J, with 12 bases between. The CDR3 DNA follows: TGTGCCAGCTCACGGAAACAGGGCCACGAGCAGTACTTC. This gives the protein CASSRKQGHEQYF.

The chain combines TRBV19 with TRBJ2-7; tentatively, D is TRBD2 (5 bases). There are 15 residues in the CDR3. Germline assignment: CDR1 LNHDA and CDR2 SQIVND (reference sequence). V dropped 2 bases and J dropped 0 bases, with 11 bases sitting between them. The CDR3 DNA is TGTGCCAGTAGTATAAGGAGGCATAGCTCCTACGAGCAGTACTTC. Its translation: CASSIRRHSSYEQYF.

The genes are TRBV9 and TRBJ1-5, with 7 bases identical to TRBD1. The CDR3 has 15 amino acids. CDR1 and CDR2 (germline): SGDLS, YYNGEE. The V gene end was trimmed by 0 bases and the J gene end by 3 bases; junction bases not matched to a gene: 3. This chain's CDR3 is CASSVGGTVNQPQHF. CDR3 bases: TGTGCCAGCAGCGTAGGGGGGACAGTCAATCAGCCCCAGCATTTT.

Points on this clone: At one end, the junction sequence differs from germline, possibly due to a read error. This chain links TRBV3-1 (or the pseudogene TRBV3-2) with TRBJ2-5; D might be TRBD1 or TRBD2, each matching 5 bases. The germline CDR1 and CDR2 sequences are LGHDT and YNNKEL (reference sequence). This CDR3 comprises 12 residues. The CDR3 protein is CASSQDQRQTNF. The CDR3, as DNA: TGTGCCAGCAGCCAAGATCAAAGACAGACTAACTTC.

This clone was seen once. The gene calls are TRBV27 and TRBJ1-5; the D is unclear. The CDR3 sequence is 13 residues long. Between the trimmed V and J ends, which lost 4 bases and 3 bases, there was a span of 7 bases. From germline, CDR1 is MNHEY and CDR2 SMNVEV (reference sequence). In DNA form, the CDR3 reads TGTGCCAGCAGTTACGGAACCAATCAGCCCCAGCATTTT. Protein sequence: CASSYGTNQPQHF.

This clone turned up a few times. The V gene is TRBV5-4, the J gene TRBJ2-2, with D possibly matching TRBD2 (6 bases). In germline, CDR1 is SGHNT, CDR2 YYREEE (reference sequence). This CDR3 spans 14 amino acids. V was clipped by 0 bases and J by 6 bases, with 9 bases between them. The CDR3 loop is CASSLAGEPGELFF. For the CDR3, the DNA is TGTGCCAGCAGCTTGGCGGGGGAGCCCGGGGAGCTGTTTTTT.

The chain employs TRBV19 and TRBJ1-1, with no clear D. The germline gives CDR1 LNHDA, CDR2 SQIVND (reference sequence). Trimming removed 3 bases from V and 8 bases from J, with 22 bases in between. The CDR3 runs 16 residues. The CDR3 sequence: CASSIGEAGRQGEAFF. CDR3 coding DNA: TGTGCCAGTAGTATCGGCGAGGCAGGCCGACAAGGGGAAGCTTTCTTT.

This clone was counted a single time. In DNA, the CDR3 is TGTGCCATCAGTGGGGACGTTACATCTGAAAAACTGTTTTTT. Its translation is CAISGDVTSEKLFF. The genes are TRBV10-3 and TRBJ1-4; a possible D gene is TRBD1 (5 bases). The CDR3 has 14 amino acids. Germline V lookup: CDR1 ENHRY, CDR2 SYGVKD. V lost 4 bases and J lost 7, with 13 bases in between.

The genes are TRBV7-2 and TRBJ1-2; no reliable D call. The CDR3 runs to 13 residues. The germline V and J ends were trimmed by 1 base and 8 bases, with 11 bases remaining between them. CDR1 and CDR2 (germline): SGHTA, FQGNSA. The CDR3 region is CASSLGNMAGYTF. The CDR3 DNA reads as TGTGCCAGCAGCTTAGGGAATATGGCCGGCTACACCTTC.

The rearrangement uses TRBV15 and TRBJ1-5, with no clear D. The V end was cut by 0 bases, the J end by 3 bases, with 12 bases between. The CDR3 extends over 16 amino acids. The germline gives CDR1 LNHNV, CDR2 YYDKDF (reference sequence). The CDR3 region is CATSRDFGSHNQPQHF. For the CDR3, the DNA is TGTGCCACCAGCAGAGATTTTGGCAGCCACAATCAGCCCCAGCATTTT.

This rearrangement joins TRBV29-1 to TRBJ1-2; D is uncertain. CDR3 length: 11 residues. V lost 4 bases and J lost 3, with 6 bases in between. Germline CDR1 reads SQVTM; CDR2 reads ANQGSEA. CDR3 sequence: CSVVGDYGYTF. The CDR3, as DNA: TGCAGCGTTGTCGGGGACTATGGCTACACCTTC.